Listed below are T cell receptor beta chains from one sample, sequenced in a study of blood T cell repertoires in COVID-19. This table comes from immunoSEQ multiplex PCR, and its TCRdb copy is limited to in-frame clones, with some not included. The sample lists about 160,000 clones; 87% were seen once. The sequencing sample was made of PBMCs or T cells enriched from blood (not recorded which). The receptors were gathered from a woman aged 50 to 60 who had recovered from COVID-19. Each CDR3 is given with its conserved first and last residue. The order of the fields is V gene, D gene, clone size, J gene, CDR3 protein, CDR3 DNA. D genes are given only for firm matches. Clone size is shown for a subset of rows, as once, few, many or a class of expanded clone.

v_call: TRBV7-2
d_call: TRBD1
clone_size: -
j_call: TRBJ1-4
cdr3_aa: CASSLKRGTGFNEKLFF
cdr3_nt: TGTGCCAGCAGCTTAAAAAGGGGGACAGGGTTTAATGAAAAACTGTTTTTT

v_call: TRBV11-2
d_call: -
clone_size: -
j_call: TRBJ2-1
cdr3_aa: CASSLGGDRFF
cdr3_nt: TGTGCCAGCAGCTTAGGGGGGGACCGGTTCTTC

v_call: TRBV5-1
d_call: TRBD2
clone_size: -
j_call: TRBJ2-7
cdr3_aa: CASSLAPAGYEQYF
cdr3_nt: TGCGCCAGCAGCTTGGCCCCAGCGGGGTACGAGCAGTACTTC

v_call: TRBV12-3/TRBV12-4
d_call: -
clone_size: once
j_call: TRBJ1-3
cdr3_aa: CASKEGAGNTIYF
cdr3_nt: TGTGCCAGCAAGGAAGGAGCTGGAAACACCATATATTTT

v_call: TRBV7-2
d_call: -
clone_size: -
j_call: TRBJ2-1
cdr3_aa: CASSLLAYNEQFF
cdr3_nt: TGTGCCAGCAGCCTACTTGCCTACAATGAGCAGTTCTTC

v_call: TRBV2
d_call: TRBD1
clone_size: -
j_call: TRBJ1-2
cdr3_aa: CASRATGVVLGYTF
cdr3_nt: TGTGCCAGCCGCGCAACAGGGGTCGTTCTTGGCTACACCTTC

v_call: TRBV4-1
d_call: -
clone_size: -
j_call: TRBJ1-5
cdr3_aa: CASSQGGVQPQHF
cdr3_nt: TGCGCCAGCAGCCAAGGGGGCGTGCAGCCCCAGCATTTT

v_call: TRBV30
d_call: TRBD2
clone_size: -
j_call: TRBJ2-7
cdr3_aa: CAWAGGERAYEQYF
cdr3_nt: TGTGCCTGGGCCGGGGGGGAGCGTGCCTACGAGCAGTACTTC

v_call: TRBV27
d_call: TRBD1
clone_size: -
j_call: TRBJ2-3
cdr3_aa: CASSSPGQGADTQYF
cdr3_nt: TGTGCCAGCAGTTCGCCGGGACAGGGGGCAGATACGCAGTATTTT

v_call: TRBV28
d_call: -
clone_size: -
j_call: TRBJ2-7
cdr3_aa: CASSPRPASGGYEQYF
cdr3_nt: TGTGCCAGCAGCCCACGCCCGGCCTCAGGAGGCTACGAGCAGTACTTC

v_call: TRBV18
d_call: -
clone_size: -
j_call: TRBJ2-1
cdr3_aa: CASSPSAGSSYNEQFF
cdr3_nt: TGTGCCAGCTCACCAAGTGCTGGGAGCTCCTACAATGAGCAGTTCTTC

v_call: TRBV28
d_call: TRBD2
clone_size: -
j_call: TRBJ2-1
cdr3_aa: CASSLISGISYNEQFF
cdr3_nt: TGTGCCAGCAGTTTAATAAGCGGGATCTCCTACAATGAGCAGTTCTTC

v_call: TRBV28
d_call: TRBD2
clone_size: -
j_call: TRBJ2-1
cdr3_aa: CASSSPSAGAVYNEQFF
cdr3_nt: TGTGCCAGCAGTTCCCCGTCTGCGGGAGCGGTCTACAATGAGCAGTTCTTC

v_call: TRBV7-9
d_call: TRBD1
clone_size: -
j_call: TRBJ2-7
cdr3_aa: CASSSSDREGREQYF
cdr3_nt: TGTGCCAGCAGCTCCTCGGACAGGGAAGGGCGGGAGCAGTACTTC

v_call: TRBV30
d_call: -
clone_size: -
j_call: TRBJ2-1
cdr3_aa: CAWSVWSAWRYNEQFF
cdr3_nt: TGTGCCTGGAGTGTATGGAGCGCTTGGAGGTACAATGAGCAGTTCTTC

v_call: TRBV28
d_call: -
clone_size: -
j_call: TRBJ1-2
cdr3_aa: CASMWGGSDYGYTF
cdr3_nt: TGTGCCAGCATGTGGGGGGGCAGTGACTATGGCTACACCTTC

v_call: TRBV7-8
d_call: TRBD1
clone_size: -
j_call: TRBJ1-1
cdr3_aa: CASSSRTGREAFF
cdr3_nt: TGTGCCAGCAGCTCAAGGACAGGGAGAGAAGCTTTCTTT

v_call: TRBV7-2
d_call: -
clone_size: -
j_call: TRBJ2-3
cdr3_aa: CASSSDRSDTQYF
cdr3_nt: TGTGCCAGCAGCTCGGACAGATCAGATACGCAGTATTTT

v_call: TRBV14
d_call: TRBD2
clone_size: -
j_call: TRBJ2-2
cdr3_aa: CASSQVRAASGTGELFF
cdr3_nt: TGTGCCAGCAGCCAAGTCCGGGCGGCTAGCGGCACCGGGGAGCTGTTTTTT

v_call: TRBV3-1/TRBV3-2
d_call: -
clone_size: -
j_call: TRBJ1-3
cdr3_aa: CASSPRGPIRNTIYF
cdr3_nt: TGTGCCAGCAGCCCCAGGGGACCTATCCGAAACACCATATATTTT

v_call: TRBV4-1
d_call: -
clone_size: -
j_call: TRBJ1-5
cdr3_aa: CASSQDEVSNQPQHF
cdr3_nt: TGCGCCAGCAGCCAAGACGAGGTCTCGAATCAGCCCCAGCATTTT

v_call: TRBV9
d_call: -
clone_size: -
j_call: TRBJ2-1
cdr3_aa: CASSVVTSGTYNEQFF
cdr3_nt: TGTGCCAGCAGCGTAGTCACATCGGGTACTTACAATGAGCAGTTCTTC

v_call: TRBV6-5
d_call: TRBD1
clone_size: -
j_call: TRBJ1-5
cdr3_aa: CASSLDRGEGQPQHF
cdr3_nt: TGTGCCAGCAGTCTAGACAGGGGAGAGGGCCAGCCCCAGCATTTT

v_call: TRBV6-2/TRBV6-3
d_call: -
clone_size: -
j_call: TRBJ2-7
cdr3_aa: CASSYSMGPYEQYF
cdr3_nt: TGTGCCAGCAGTTACTCGATGGGGCCCTACGAGCAGTACTTC

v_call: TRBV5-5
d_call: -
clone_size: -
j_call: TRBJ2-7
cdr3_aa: CASSIGQGATYEQYF
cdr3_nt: TGTGCCAGCAGCATTGGGCAGGGCGCAACCTACGAGCAGTACTTC

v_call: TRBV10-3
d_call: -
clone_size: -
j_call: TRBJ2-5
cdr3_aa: CAISDGDTLETQYF
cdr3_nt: TGTGCCATCAGTGACGGGGACACACTAGAGACCCAGTACTTC

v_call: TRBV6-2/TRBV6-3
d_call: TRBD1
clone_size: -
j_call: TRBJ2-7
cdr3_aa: CASSRPGTGGYEQYF
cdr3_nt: TGTGCCAGCAGTCGTCCCGGGACAGGGGGGTACGAGCAGTACTTC

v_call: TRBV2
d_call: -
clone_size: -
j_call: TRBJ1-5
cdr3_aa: CASSVVSRNNQPQHF
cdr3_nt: TGTGCCAGTTCTGTGGTTAGCCGGAACAATCAGCCCCAGCATTTT

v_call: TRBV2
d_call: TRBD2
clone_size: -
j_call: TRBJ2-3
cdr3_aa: CASSGTMQRTDTQYF
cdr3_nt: TGTGCCAGCAGCGGGACTATGCAACGCACAGATACGCAGTATTTT

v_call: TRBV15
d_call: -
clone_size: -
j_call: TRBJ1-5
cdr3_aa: CATSSSLDINSNQPQHF
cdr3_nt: TGTGCCACCAGCAGCTCTCTGGACATCAATAGCAATCAGCCCCAGCATTTT

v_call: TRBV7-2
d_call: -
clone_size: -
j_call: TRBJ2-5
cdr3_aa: CASSFSGDIWYQETQYF
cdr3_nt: TGTGCCAGCAGCTTTTCTGGTGACATTTGGTACCAAGAGACCCAGTACTTC

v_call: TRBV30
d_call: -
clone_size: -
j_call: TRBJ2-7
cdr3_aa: CAWRGGVGPYEQYF
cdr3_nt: TGTGCCTGGAGGGGAGGTGTAGGACCCTACGAGCAGTACTTC

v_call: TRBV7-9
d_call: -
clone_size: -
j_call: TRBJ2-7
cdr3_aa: CASSLGSYEQYF
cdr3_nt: TGTGCCAGCAGCTTAGGTTCGTACGAGCAGTACTTC

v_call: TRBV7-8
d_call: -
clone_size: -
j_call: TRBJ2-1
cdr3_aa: CASSLEGAVSYNEQFF
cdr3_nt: TGTGCCAGCAGCTTAGAAGGTGCGGTCTCCTACAATGAGCAGTTCTTC

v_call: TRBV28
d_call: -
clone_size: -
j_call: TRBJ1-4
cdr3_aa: CASSLTGRGGVEKLFF
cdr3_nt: TGTGCCAGCAGTTTAACAGGTCGAGGGGGAGTCGAAAAACTGTTTTTT

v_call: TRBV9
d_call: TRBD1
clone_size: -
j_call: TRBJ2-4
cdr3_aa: CASSVDMRQGAGAKNIQYF
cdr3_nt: TGTGCCAGCAGCGTAGATATGCGACAGGGGGCGGGAGCCAAAAACATTCAGTACTTC

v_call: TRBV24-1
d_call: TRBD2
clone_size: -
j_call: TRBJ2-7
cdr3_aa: CATSDPRLAADLQYF
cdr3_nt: TGTGCCACCAGTGATCCGCGACTAGCGGCCGATTTGCAGTACTTC

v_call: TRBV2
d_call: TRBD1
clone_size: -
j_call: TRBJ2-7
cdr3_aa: CASSRDRGYEQYF
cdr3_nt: TGTGCCAGCAGCCGCGACAGGGGCTACGAGCAGTACTTC

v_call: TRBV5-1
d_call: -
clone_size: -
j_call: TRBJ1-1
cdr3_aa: CASSLVSGVFTEAFF
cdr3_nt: TGCGCCAGCAGCTTGGTTTCGGGGGTGTTCACTGAAGCTTTCTTT

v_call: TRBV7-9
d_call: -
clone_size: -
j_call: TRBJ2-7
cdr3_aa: CASSLVSAGAYEQYF
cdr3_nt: TGTGCCAGCAGCTTAGTCTCAGCAGGCGCCTACGAGCAGTACTTC

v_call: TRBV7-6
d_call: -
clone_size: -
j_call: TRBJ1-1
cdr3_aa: CASSLLVGGEMNTEAFF
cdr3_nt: TGTGCCAGCAGCTTATTGGTCGGGGGAGAAATGAACACTGAAGCTTTCTTT

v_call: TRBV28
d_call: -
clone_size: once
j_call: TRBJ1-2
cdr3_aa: CASSFNTGNYGYTF
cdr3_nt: TGTGCCAGCAGTTTTAACACAGGAAACTATGGCTACACCTTC

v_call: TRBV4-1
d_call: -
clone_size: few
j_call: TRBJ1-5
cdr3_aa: CASSQGYVGSNQPQHF
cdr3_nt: TGCGCCAGCAGCCAAGGTTACGTCGGTAGCAATCAGCCCCAGCATTTT

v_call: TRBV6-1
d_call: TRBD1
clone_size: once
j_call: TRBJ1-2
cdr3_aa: CASSEFGTDYGYTF
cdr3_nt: TGTGCCAGCAGTGAATTTGGGACAGACTATGGCTACACCTTC

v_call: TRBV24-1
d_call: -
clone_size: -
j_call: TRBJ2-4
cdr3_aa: CATSDIQGIQYF
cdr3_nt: TGTGCCACCAGTGATATACAGGGAATTCAGTACTTC

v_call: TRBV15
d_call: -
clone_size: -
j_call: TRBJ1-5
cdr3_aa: CATSPTDRNQPQHF
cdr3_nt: TGTGCCACCAGCCCTACCGACAGAAATCAGCCCCAGCATTTT

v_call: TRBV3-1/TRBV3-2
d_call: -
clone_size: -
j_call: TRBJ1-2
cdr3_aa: CASSQVLIAGGYGYTF
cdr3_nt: TGTGCCAGCAGCCAAGTTCTTATTGCCGGTGGCTATGGCTACACCTTC

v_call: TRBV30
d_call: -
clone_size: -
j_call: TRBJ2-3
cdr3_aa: CAWSVLPGFSDDTQYF
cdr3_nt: TGTGCCTGGAGTGTACTCCCGGGATTCAGTGACGATACGCAGTATTTT